This TCR beta chain derives from a study of blood T cell repertoires in COVID-19. Turning to the study itself: From the United States, Italy and Spain came samples of acute and convalescent COVID-19.

V gave up 4 bases and J gave up 3 bases, with 13 bases separating them. Germline CDR1 is LGHDT and CDR2 is YNNKEL (reference sequence). The CDR3 runs to 15 residues. The table lists this clone with a count of one. As handled by the study authors: Nucleated cell counts were estimated from reference gene primer amplification. The data were produced by immunoSEQ multiplex PCR, yet TCRdb's version contains in-frame clones alone and is incomplete. The D gene and trimming were derived from the DNA, and the V and J assignments and clone size from that table. This table holds about 200,000 clones, around 85% found once.

V gene TRBV3-1 (or the pseudogene TRBV3-2) combines with J gene TRBJ2-1; no reliable D call. This TCR derives from a man in his sixties with acute or convalescent COVID-19. Sequencing was done on a sample of peripheral blood. CDR3 residues: CASSPRVVRYNEQFF. CDR3 nucleotide sequence: TGTGCCAGCAGCCCTCGGGTTGTCCGCTACAATGAGCAGTTCTTC.